Listed below are T cell receptor beta chains from one sample, sequenced in a study of blood T cell repertoires in COVID-19. The table came from immunoSEQ multiplex PCR; TCRdb's copy has only in-frame clones and leaves some out. The table includes over 100,000 clones, approximately 85% detected once. Sequenced material: peripheral blood. These receptors were obtained from a man between 35 and 55 years old with active or convalescent COVID-19. Each CDR3 is given with its conserved first and last residue. The D gene is left open where the match is weak. Expanded clones get a size class; other rows say once, few or many, or leave the size out.

>TRBJ1-4|TRBD1|TRBV5-5|.
CASSSPGTGYEKLFF
TGTGCCAGCAGCTCTCCGGGGACAGGGTATGAAAAACTGTTTTTT
>TRBJ1-2|TRBD1|TRBV5-6|few
CASSLAGRGSVYGYTF
TGTGCCAGCAGCTTGGCCGGCAGGGGGTCGGTCTATGGCTACACCTTC
>TRBJ1-4|.|TRBV5-1|.
CASSAGLGNEKLFF
TGCGCCAGCAGCGCGGGCCTCGGGAATGAAAAACTGTTTTTT
>TRBJ2-1|TRBD2|TRBV5-1|.
CASSSQVAGGRNEQFF
TGCGCCAGCAGCTCCCAGGTAGCGGGGGGGCGTAATGAGCAGTTCTTC
>TRBJ2-1|.|TRBV3-1/TRBV3-2|.
CASSQSLQSQFF
TGTGCCAGCAGCCAAAGTCTACAGAGTCAGTTCTTC
>TRBJ2-7|TRBD1|TRBV4-2|many
CASSQVETGGNEQYF
TGTGCCAGCAGCCAAGTGGAGACAGGGGGCAACGAGCAGTACTTC
>TRBJ2-2|.|TRBV23-1|.
CASSHPENTGELFF
TGCGCCAGCAGTCACCCAGAGAACACCGGGGAGCTGTTTTTT
>TRBJ2-5|TRBD1|TRBV29-1|once
CSGATGVRETQYF
TGCAGCGGTGCGACAGGGGTTAGAGAGACCCAGTACTTC
>TRBJ1-1|.|TRBV29-1|.
CSVHLQENTEAFF
TGCAGCGTTCATCTACAGGAGAACACTGAAGCTTTCTTT
>TRBJ2-1|.|TRBV10-1|.
CASSESSATYNEQFF
TGCGCCAGCTCAGAAAGCAGCGCGACCTACAATGAGCAGTTCTTC
>TRBJ1-2|.|TRBV5-1|.
CASSLDRTANYGYTF
TGCGCCAGCAGCTTGGACCGGACAGCTAACTATGGCTACACCTTC
>TRBJ2-6|.|TRBV21-1|once
CASTRTGGTSGANVLTF
TGTGCCAGCACCAGGACAGGGGGCACGTCTGGGGCCAACGTCCTGACTTTC
>TRBJ1-4|.|TRBV5-8|.
CASSLSESANEKLFF
TGTGCCAGCAGCTTATCAGAATCCGCTAATGAAAAACTGTTTTTT
>TRBJ1-5|.|TRBV6-5|.
CASSYSVGSNQPQHF
TGTGCCAGCAGTTACTCGGTCGGGAGCAATCAGCCCCAGCATTTT
>TRBJ1-5|TRBD1|TRBV6-2/TRBV6-3|.
CASSQPPGTGSQPQHF
TGTGCCAGCAGCCAGCCACCTGGGACAGGCAGCCAGCCCCAGCATTTT
>TRBJ1-5|.|TRBV14|.
CASSQWGGQPQHF
TGTGCCAGCAGCCAATGGGGAGGGCAGCCCCAGCATTTT
>TRBJ1-2|.|TRBV29-1|.
CSTRGSGGYTF
TGCAGCACCCGGGGGTCAGGGGGCTACACCTTC
>TRBJ1-1|.|TRBV6-5|.
CASREPGVNTEAFF
TGTGCCAGCAGAGAGCCGGGGGTGAACACTGAAGCTTTCTTT
>TRBJ2-2|.|TRBV5-4|.
CASSLVDSRGGELFF
TGTGCCAGCAGCTTGGTGGACTCACGAGGCGGGGAGCTGTTTTTT
>TRBJ2-2|.|TRBV7-9|.
CASTDKSGELFF
TGTGCCAGCACGGACAAGAGCGGGGAGCTGTTTTTT
>TRBJ1-1|.|TRBV27|.
CASSLQGRNTEAFF
TGTGCCAGCAGTCTACAGGGAAGGAACACTGAAGCTTTCTTT
>TRBJ2-5|TRBD2|TRBV12-5|.
CASGPLTSGGGAQYF
TGTGCTAGTGGTCCCTTAACTAGCGGGGGGGGAGCCCAGTACTTC
>TRBJ1-2|.|TRBV6-1|.
CASSETYRPGDGYTF
TGTGCCAGCAGTGAAACTTACCGGCCAGGGGATGGCTACACCTTC
>TRBJ1-2|TRBD1|TRBV7-9|.
CASSLASGQGSYGYTF
TGTGCCAGCAGCTTAGCGTCGGGACAGGGTTCCTATGGCTACACCTTC
>TRBJ1-1|.|TRBV5-4|.
CASSLEGEVGLNTEAFF
TGTGCCAGCAGCTTGGAGGGAGAGGTTGGCTTGAACACTGAAGCTTTCTTT
>TRBJ1-1|TRBD1|TRBV4-1|.
CASSRDRGLTTEAFF
TGCGCCAGCAGCCGGGACAGGGGTTTGACCACTGAAGCTTTCTTT
>TRBJ2-7|.|TRBV30|.
CAWSGTRAGEQYF
TGTGCCTGGAGTGGCACCCGGGCGGGCGAGCAGTACTTC
>TRBJ2-3|TRBD2|TRBV4-1|.
CASSQVREVGTDTQYF
TGCGCCAGCAGCCAAGTGCGGGAGGTAGGCACAGATACGCAGTATTTT
>TRBJ2-7|TRBD1|TRBV3-1/TRBV3-2|.
CASSHGPGQFYEQYF
TGTGCCAGCAGCCACGGACCGGGACAGTTCTACGAGCAGTACTTC
>TRBJ1-4|.|TRBV6-5|.
CASSRTVGSEKLFF
TGTGCCAGCAGCCGGACAGTAGGTAGTGAAAAACTGTTTTTT
>TRBJ1-3|TRBD1|TRBV2|.
CASSNQPRTGEVGNTIYF
TGTGCCAGCAGTAACCAACCCCGGACAGGGGAAGTTGGAAACACCATATATTTT